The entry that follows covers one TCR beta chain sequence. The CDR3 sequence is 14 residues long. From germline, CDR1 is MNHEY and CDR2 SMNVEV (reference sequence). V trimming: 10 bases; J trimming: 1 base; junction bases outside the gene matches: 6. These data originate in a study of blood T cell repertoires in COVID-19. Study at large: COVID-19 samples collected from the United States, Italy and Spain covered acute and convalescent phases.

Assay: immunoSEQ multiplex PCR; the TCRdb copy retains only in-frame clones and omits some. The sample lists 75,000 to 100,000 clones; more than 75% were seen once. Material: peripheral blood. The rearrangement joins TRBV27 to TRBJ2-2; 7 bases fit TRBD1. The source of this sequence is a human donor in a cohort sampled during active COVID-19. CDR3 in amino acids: CATQGGLNTGELFF. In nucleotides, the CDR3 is TGTGCCACCCAAGGGGGCTTGAACACCGGGGAGCTGTTTTTT.